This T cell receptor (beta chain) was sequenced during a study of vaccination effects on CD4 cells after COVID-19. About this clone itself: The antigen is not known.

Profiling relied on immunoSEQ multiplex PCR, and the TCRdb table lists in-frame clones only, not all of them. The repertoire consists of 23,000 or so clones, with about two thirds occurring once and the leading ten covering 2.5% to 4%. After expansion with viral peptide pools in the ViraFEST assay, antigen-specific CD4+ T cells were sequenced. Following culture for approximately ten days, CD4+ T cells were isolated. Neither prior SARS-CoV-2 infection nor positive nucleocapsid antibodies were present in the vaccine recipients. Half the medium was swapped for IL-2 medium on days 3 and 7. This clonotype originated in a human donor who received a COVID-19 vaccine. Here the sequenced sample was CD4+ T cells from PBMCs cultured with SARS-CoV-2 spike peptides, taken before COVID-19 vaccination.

Written as DNA, the CDR3 is TGTGCCAGCAGCCAAGATCGACTAGCGGGAGAGGCAGATACGCAGTATTTT. Amino acids: CASSQDRLAGEADTQYF. The chain combines TRBV4-2 with TRBJ2-3, with 12 nucleotides matching TRBD2. Germline assignment: CDR1 LGHNA and CDR2 YNFKEQ. Trimming at V came to 0 bases and at J to 4 bases, leaving 5 bases not matched to a gene. CDR3 length equals 17 residues.